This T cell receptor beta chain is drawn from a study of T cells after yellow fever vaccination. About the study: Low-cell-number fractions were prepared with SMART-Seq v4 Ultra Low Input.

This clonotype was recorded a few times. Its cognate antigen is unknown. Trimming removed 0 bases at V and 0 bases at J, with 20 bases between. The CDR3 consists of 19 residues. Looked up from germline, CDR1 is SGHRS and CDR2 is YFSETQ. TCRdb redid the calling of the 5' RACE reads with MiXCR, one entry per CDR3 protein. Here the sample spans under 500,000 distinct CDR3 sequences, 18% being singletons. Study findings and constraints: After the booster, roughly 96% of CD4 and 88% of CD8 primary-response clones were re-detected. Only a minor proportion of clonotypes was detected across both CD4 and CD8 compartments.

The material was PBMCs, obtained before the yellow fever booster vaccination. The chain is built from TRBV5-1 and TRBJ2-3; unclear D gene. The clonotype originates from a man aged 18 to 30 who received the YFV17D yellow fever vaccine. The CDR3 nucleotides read TGCGCCAGCAGCTTGGATGGAGAAACCTATTTTACTAGCACAGATACGCAGTATTTT. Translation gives CASSLDGETYFTSTDTQYF.